Sequencing of this TCR beta chain was carried out in a study of shared clonotypes between healthy human individuals. The authors distributed each subset's genomic DNA evenly over several immunoSEQ plates. Using immunoSEQ multiplex PCR, the repertoire was profiled, and TCRdb retains in-frame clones only, with some absent. The table lists over a million clones, about 75% of them singletons, with about 1.5% in the top ten. Overall study findings and caveats: The generation probabilities recorded for non-shared clonotypes fell below those of clonotypes shared by all four donors.

Note on this clone: Its cognate antigen is unknown.

The germline V gene has CDR1 KGHSH and CDR2 LQKENI. The CDR3 totals 14 residues. V dropped 1 base and J dropped 1 base, with 8 bases sitting between them. This TCR was recovered from a man between 18 and 35 years old in good health. This rearrangement joins TRBV18 to TRBJ2-7; possibly TRBD1 for D (5 bases). The specimen was memory CD4+ T cells sorted from blood. Subset noted: CD45RA-negative fraction. The CDR3 protein is CASSPRGESYEQYF. Here the CDR3 DNA reads TGTGCCAGCTCACCACGGGGCGAGTCCTACGAGCAGTACTTC. Together with reference TRBV18 and TRBJ2-7, the CDR3 gives the full variable domain: NAGVMQNPRHLVRRRGQEARLRCSPMKGHSHVYWYRQLPEEGLKFMVYLQKENIIDESGMPKERFSAEFPKEGPSILRIQQVVRGDSAAYFCASSPRGESYEQYFGPGTRLTVT.